This is a list of T cell receptor beta chains from one sample in a study of T cell responses to AZD1222 COVID-19 vaccine. The assay was immunoSEQ multiplex PCR, and TCRdb's table has in-frame clones only and misses some. This sample has 110,000 or so clones, with about 90% found just once. The sequencing here drew on peripheral blood, taken on day 0 of AZD1222 vaccination. The receptors were sampled from an adult in good health. CDR3s include the opening cysteine and the closing phenylalanine or tryptophan. Each record gives: D gene, J gene, V gene, CDR3 DNA, CDR3 protein. A D gene is named only where the DNA matches it firmly.

.	TRBJ2-7	TRBV5-6	TGTGCCAGCAGCTGGCAGGGTACCTACGAGCAGTACTTC	CASSWQGTYEQYF
.	TRBJ2-7	TRBV18	TGTGCCAGCTCCGACCTGGGGGTCGAGCAGTACTTC	CASSDLGVEQYF
TRBD1	TRBJ2-7	TRBV5-4	TGTGCCAGCAGCTTAGGAGGACAGGGGCCCCTTGTGCAGTACTTC	CASSLGGQGPLVQYF
.	TRBJ1-6	TRBV4-1	TGCGCCAGCGTCGGGACTGTAGGTTCACCCCTCCACTTT	CASVGTVGSPLHF
.	TRBJ2-7	TRBV6-5	TGTGCCAGCAGTTACCTGGGCGAGCAGTACTTC	CASSYLGEQYF
.	TRBJ1-2	TRBV10-3	TGTGCCATCACCGACGGTAACTATGGCTACACCTTC	CAITDGNYGYTF
.	TRBJ1-3	TRBV6-5	TGTGCCAGCCGTCCCTCCGGGGGGGTTGGAAACACCATATATTTT	CASRPSGGVGNTIYF
TRBD2	TRBJ2-1	TRBV3-1/TRBV3-2	TGTGCCAGCAGCCACTCCGGAGCGGGGTACAATGAGCAGTTCTTC	CASSHSGAGYNEQFF
.	TRBJ1-5	TRBV12-3/TRBV12-4	TGTGCCAGCAGTAGGATTCACAATCAGCCCCAGCATTTT	CASSRIHNQPQHF
.	TRBJ1-4	TRBV4-1	TGCGCCAGCAGCCAAGATTTATACCAGGTACACGCAACTAATGAAAAACTGTTTTTT	CASSQDLYQVHATNEKLFF
.	TRBJ1-2	TRBV7-9	TGTGCCAGCAGCCCCACAACTGCCGGGGGCTACACCTTC	CASSPTTAGGYTF
TRBD1	TRBJ2-7	TRBV7-9	TGTGCCAGCAGCTGGGGACAGACCTCCTACGAGCAGTACTTC	CASSWGQTSYEQYF
.	TRBJ1-2	TRBV3-1/TRBV3-2	TGTGCCAGCAGCCCCGCGGCAGGGTTTGGCTACACCTTC	CASSPAAGFGYTF
.	TRBJ1-1	TRBV24-1	TGTGCCACCAGTGATTCCCGGGGCAGCAAGGCTTTCTTT	CATSDSRGSKAFF
.	TRBJ1-5	TRBV20-1	TGCAGTGCTAGTGTCAGGGGTGTAGATCAGCCCCAGCATTTT	CSASVRGVDQPQHF
.	TRBJ1-2	TRBV15	TGTGCCACCAGTATAGCACTGGGGCAGGGGCACTATGGCTACACCTTC	CATSIALGQGHYGYTF
.	TRBJ2-7	TRBV28	TGTGCCAGCAGATCCGGGATTCCCTACGAGCAGTACTTC	CASRSGIPYEQYF
.	TRBJ1-1	TRBV11-1	TGTGCCAGCAGCTCTCCACGGGCCGACACTGAAGCTTTCTTT	CASSSPRADTEAFF